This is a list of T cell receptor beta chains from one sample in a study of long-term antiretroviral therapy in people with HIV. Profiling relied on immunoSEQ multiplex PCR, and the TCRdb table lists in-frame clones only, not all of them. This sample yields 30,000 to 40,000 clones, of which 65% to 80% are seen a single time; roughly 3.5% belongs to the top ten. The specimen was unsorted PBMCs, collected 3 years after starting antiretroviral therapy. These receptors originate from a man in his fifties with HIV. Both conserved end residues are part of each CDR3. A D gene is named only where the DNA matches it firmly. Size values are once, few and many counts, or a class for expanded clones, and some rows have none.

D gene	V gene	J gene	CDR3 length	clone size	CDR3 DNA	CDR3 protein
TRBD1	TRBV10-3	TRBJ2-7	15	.	TGTGCCATCAGTTCACCGGGACAGGCCTCCTACGAGCAGTACTTC	CAISSPGQASYEQYF
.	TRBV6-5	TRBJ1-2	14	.	TGTGCCAGCAGTTACTCTATAGATTCCTATGGCTACACCTTC	CASSYSIDSYGYTF
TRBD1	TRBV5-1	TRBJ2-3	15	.	TGCGCCAGCAGCATTGGGACAGTCGGCACAGATACGCAGTATTTT	CASSIGTVGTDTQYF
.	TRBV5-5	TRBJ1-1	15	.	TGTGCCAGCAGGCTTCAGGGTGGGATGGTGACTGAAGCTTTCTTT	CASRLQGGMVTEAFF
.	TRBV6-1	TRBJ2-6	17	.	TGTGCCAGCAGTGTCCAAGGACCGCGCTCTGGGGCCAACGTCCTGACTTTC	CASSVQGPRSGANVLTF
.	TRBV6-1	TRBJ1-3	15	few	TGTGCCAGCAGCCTAGCGGAGAGCTCTGGAAACACCATATATTTT	CASSLAESSGNTIYF
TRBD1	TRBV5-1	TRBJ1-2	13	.	TGCGCCAGCAGCTTGACCCCGGGACAGGACTACACCTTC	CASSLTPGQDYTF
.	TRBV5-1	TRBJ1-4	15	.	TGCGCCAGCAGCTTGGGAGGCTCCTACAATGAAAAACTGTTTTTT	CASSLGGSYNEKLFF
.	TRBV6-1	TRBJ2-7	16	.	TGTGCCAGCAGTGGGTATAGGGATTTGGACTCCTACGAGCAGTACTTC	CASSGYRDLDSYEQYF
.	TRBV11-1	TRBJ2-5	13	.	TGTGCCAGCGGTCAGGGTCATCAAGAGACCCAGTACTTC	CASGQGHQETQYF
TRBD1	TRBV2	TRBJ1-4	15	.	TGTGCCAGCAGTGCTTACAGGGGAAATAATGAAAAACTGTTTTTT	CASSAYRGNNEKLFF
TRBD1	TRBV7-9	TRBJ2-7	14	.	TGTGCCAGCAGCTCTTGGGACAGGGGGAGTGAGCAGTACTTC	CASSSWDRGSEQYF
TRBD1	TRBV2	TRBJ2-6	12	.	TGTGCCAGCAGCGTTGGGACAGGGCGTAGGGCTTTC	CASSVGTGRRAF
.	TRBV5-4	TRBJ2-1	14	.	TGTGCCAGCAGTTTTGTGGACGGGTACAATGAGCAGTTCTTC	CASSFVDGYNEQFF
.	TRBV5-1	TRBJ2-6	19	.	TGCGCCAGCAGCTTGGGTTCCGCGGCCAGGGGAGTTGGGGCCAACGTCCTGACTTTC	CASSLGSAARGVGANVLTF
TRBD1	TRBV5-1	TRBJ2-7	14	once	TGCGCCAGCAGCGGGACAGGGTCCTCCTACGAGCAGTACTTC	CASSGTGSSYEQYF
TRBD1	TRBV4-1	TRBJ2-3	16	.	TGCGCCAGCAGCCAGGAGGGACAGGCCCAGGGGGATACGCAGTATTTT	CASSQEGQAQGDTQYF
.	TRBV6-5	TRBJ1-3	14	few	TGTGCCAGCAGCCAGCTACTCTCTGGAAACACCATATATTTT	CASSQLLSGNTIYF
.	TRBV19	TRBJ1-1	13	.	TGTGCCAGTATTGGCAGGGGCTGGACTGAAGCTTTCTTT	CASIGRGWTEAFF
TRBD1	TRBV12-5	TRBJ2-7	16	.	TGTGCTAGTGGTTTGGTACCTGACAGGGTCGTTCCCGAGCAGTACTTC	CASGLVPDRVVPEQYF
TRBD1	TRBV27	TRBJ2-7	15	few	TGTGCCAGCAGTTTATCCCGGACAGGGGCGCACGAGCAGTACTTC	CASSLSRTGAHEQYF
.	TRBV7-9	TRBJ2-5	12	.	TGTGCCAGCAGCTTAGCACTCGAGACCCAGTACTTC	CASSLALETQYF
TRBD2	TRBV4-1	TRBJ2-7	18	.	TGCGCCAGCAGCCAGACCTTTGGGGCTAGCGGGACCTGGTCCGAGCAGTACTTC	CASSQTFGASGTWSEQYF
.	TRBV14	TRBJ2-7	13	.	TGTGCCAGCAGCTTCGGGGGTTCCTACGAGCAGTACTTC	CASSFGGSYEQYF
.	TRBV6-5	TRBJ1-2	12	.	TGTGCCAGCAGTCGACAGAACGGTGGCTACACCTTC	CASSRQNGGYTF
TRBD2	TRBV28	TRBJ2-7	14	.	TGTGCCACCTCGCCGGCGGGACTAGCGAACGAGCAGTACTTC	CATSPAGLANEQYF
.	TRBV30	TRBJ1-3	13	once	TGTGCCTGGATATCGGGAACTGGAAACACCATATATTTT	CAWISGTGNTIYF
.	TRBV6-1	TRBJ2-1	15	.	TGTGCCAGCAGTGCAGGGCAGGGGAATCGCAATGAGCAGTTCTTC	CASSAGQGNRNEQFF
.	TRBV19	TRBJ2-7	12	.	TGTGCCAGTAGTAGCAGGGTGGGCGAGCAGTACTTC	CASSSRVGEQYF
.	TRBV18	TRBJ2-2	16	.	TGTGCCAGCTCACCACCGAGCACTGGGGCCACCGGGGAGCTGTTTTTT	CASSPPSTGATGELFF
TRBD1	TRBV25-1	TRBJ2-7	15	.	TGTGCCAGCAACGAACCGGGACAGGGCTTCTACGAGCAGTACTTC	CASNEPGQGFYEQYF
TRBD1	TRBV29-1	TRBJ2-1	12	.	TGCAGCGTTGGGGGCAGGGGGCGAGGGCAGTTCTTC	CSVGGRGRGQFF
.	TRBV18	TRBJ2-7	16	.	TGTGCCAGCTCACCGGTTACGCGACCGACCTCCTACGAGCAGTACTTC	CASSPVTRPTSYEQYF
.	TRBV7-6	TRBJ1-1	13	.	TGTGCCAGCAGCCTACAGATCAACACTGAAGCTTTCTTT	CASSLQINTEAFF
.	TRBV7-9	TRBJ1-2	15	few	TGTGCCAGCAGCCCCAGGGCACTGACCTTCTATGGCTACACCTTC	CASSPRALTFYGYTF
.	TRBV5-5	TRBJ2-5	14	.	TGTGCCAGCAGCTTCTCGGGACACCAAGAGACCCAGTACTTC	CASSFSGHQETQYF
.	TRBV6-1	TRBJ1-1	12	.	TGTGCCAGCAGTGGCGGGGGTGCAGAAGCTTTCTTT	CASSGGGAEAFF
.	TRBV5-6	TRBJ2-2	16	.	TGTGCCAGCAGCTTGGTGGGCTTACACAACACCGGGGAGCTGTTTTTT	CASSLVGLHNTGELFF
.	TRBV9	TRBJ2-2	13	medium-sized	TGTGCCAGCAGCGTAGATTTTGCCGGGGAGCTGTTTTTT	CASSVDFAGELFF
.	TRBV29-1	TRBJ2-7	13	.	TGCAGCGCCTCTCCGGGCACAAGCTACGAGCAGTACTTC	CSASPGTSYEQYF
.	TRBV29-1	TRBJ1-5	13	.	TGCAGCGTTGGGGGAGATAGCAATCAGCCCCAGCATTTT	CSVGGDSNQPQHF
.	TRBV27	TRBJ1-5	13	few	TGTGCCAGCAGTTTACGAGAAAATCAGCCCCAGCATTTT	CASSLRENQPQHF
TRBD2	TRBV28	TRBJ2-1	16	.	TGTGCCAGCAGTTTAAATCCGCGGGAGGGGTACAATGAGCAGTTCTTC	CASSLNPREGYNEQFF
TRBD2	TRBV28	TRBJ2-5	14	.	TGTGCCAGCAGCCTTAGCGGGAGTGGAGAGACCCAGTACTTC	CASSLSGSGETQYF
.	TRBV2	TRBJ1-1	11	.	TGTGCCAGCGCCAGAGACACTGAAGCTTTCTTT	CASARDTEAFF
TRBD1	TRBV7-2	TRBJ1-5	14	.	TGTGCCAGCAGCTCCCGGACAGGGGAACAGCCCCAGCATTTT	CASSSRTGEQPQHF
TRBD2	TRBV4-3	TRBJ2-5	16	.	TGCGCCAGCAGCCAAGCCGGGACTAGCGGTGGAGAGACCCAGTACTTC	CASSQAGTSGGETQYF
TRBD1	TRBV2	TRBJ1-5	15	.	TGTGCCAGCAGCGAAGGACAGGGGAGGGTTCAGCCCCAGCATTTT	CASSEGQGRVQPQHF
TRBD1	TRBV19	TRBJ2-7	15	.	TGTGCCAGTAGGAGTTCACAGGGGGCCGTCTACGAGCAGTACTTC	CASRSSQGAVYEQYF
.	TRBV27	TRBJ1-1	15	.	TGTGCCAGCAGTTGGGCCCCAGGTGTAAACACTGAAGCTTTCTTT	CASSWAPGVNTEAFF
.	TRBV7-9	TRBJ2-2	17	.	TGTGCCAGCAGCTTAGGGGACCGGACAGAAAACACCGGGGAGCTGTTTTTT	CASSLGDRTENTGELFF
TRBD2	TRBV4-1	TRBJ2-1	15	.	TGCGCCAGCAGCCGGACTAGCGGATCCTACAATGAGCAGTTCTTC	CASSRTSGSYNEQFF
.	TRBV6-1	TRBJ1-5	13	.	TGTGCCAGCAGTGAAGTGGGAAATCAGCCCCAGCATTTT	CASSEVGNQPQHF
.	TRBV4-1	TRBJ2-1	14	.	TGCGCCAGCAGCTGGGGGGGGCTAGCCAATGAGCAGTTCTTC	CASSWGGLANEQFF